These T cell receptor beta chains were read from a single sample in a study of cytomegalovirus exposure and HLA in healthy donors. This table comes from immunoSEQ multiplex PCR, and its TCRdb copy is limited to in-frame clones, with some not included. The data show 150,000 to 200,000 clones, with 65% to 70% seen just once and 4.5% held by the top ten. The source material was PBMCs. Receptors originate from a woman aged 18 to 35 in good health and CMV-seropositive. Both conserved end residues are part of each CDR3. Fields, in order: clone size, V gene, J gene, D gene, CDR3 DNA, CDR3 protein. D genes are given only for firm matches. Size tells how often a clone was seen (once, few, many) or the class of an expanded clone, and some rows leave it out.

.	TRBV9	TRBJ2-2	TRBD2	TGTGCCAGCAGTACCGGACTAGCGGGGAACACCGGGGAGCTGTTTTTT	CASSTGLAGNTGELFF
.	TRBV4-1	TRBJ2-1	TRBD1	TGCGCCAGCAGCCAAGGGGACAGGTTTGTCTCCTACAATGAGCAGTTCTTC	CASSQGDRFVSYNEQFF
.	TRBV4-1	TRBJ2-3	TRBD1	TGCGCCAGCAGCCAAGGATGGGACAGGAGCACAGATACGCAGTATTTT	CASSQGWDRSTDTQYF
.	TRBV10-3	TRBJ2-1	TRBD2	TGTGCCGCACAACGGGGGGGCGATTTCGATGAGCAGTTCTTC	CAAQRGGDFDEQFF
.	TRBV27	TRBJ2-1	.	TGTGCCAGCAGTTTGTCGGCGGGGCCTCGACGTGAGCAGTTCTTC	CASSLSAGPRREQFF
.	TRBV27	TRBJ2-3	.	TGTGCCACCCGTGGAGGGCCTACAGATACGCAGTATTTT	CATRGGPTDTQYF
.	TRBV19	TRBJ1-5	TRBD1	TGTGCCAGTAGCGCCCGGGACAGGGGTAATCAGCCCCAGCATTTT	CASSARDRGNQPQHF
few	TRBV9	TRBJ2-3	TRBD2	TGTGCCAGCAGCGTAGTGAGCGGGAGTTCAGCAGATACGCAGTATTTT	CASSVVSGSSADTQYF
.	TRBV9	TRBJ1-4	.	TGTGCCAGCAGACGCGGGTCGGGCAATGAAAAACTGTTTTTT	CASRRGSGNEKLFF
.	TRBV7-2	TRBJ2-7	.	TGTGCCAGCAGCCCCGGGCTAGCGAGCGAGGAGTACTTC	CASSPGLASEEYF
.	TRBV28	TRBJ1-2	TRBD1	TGTGCCAGCAGGGGTACCGGGACAGTCTATGGCTACACCTTC	CASRGTGTVYGYTF
.	TRBV4-2	TRBJ1-1	.	TGTGCCAGCAGCCCCACGGGCGGGGGAACTGAAGCTTTCTTT	CASSPTGGGTEAFF
.	TRBV5-1	TRBJ2-3	TRBD1	TGCGCCAGCAGCTTGGCCTTGGACAGGGGCACAGATACGCAGTATTTT	CASSLALDRGTDTQYF
once	TRBV28	TRBJ1-4	TRBD1	TGTGCCAGCGCTGGACAGGGAGGAGAAAAACTGTTTTTT	CASAGQGGEKLFF
.	TRBV6-5	TRBJ2-1	.	TGTGCCAGCAGACAGGGCAATGAGCAGTTCTTC	CASRQGNEQFF
.	TRBV7-8	TRBJ2-5	.	TGTGCCAGCAGCTTAGGGTTTTCGACGGGACTCGGTGAGACCCAGTACTTC	CASSLGFSTGLGETQYF
few	TRBV27	TRBJ2-7	TRBD2	TGTGCCAGCAGTCCAAACCCCTTTGCCGGGACTAGCGCGGGGCTAGAGCAGTACTTC	CASSPNPFAGTSAGLEQYF